One and the same sample provided the 12 T cell receptor beta chains below, sequenced in a study of T cell responses to AZD1222 COVID-19 vaccine. The method was immunoSEQ multiplex PCR; TCRdb's version includes in-frame clones alone and lacks a portion of them. This repertoire shows more than 140,000 clones, around 89% found once; its top ten account for more than 3%. Sequencing was performed on peripheral blood, taken on day 0 of MenACWY control vaccination. Receptors were obtained from an adult in good health.

The chain employs TRBV11-3 and TRBJ2-3; TRBD2 might be the D (7 bases). Germline lookup yields CDR1 SGHNT and CDR2 YENEEA. The ends were cut back, 5 bases at V and 3 bases at J, with 15 bases in the middle. The CDR3 extends over 15 amino acids. The CDR3 region has the DNA TGTGCCAGCAGCCGCTGGGGGGGCCGGACAGATACGCAGTATTTT. The encoded protein is CASSRWGGRTDTQYF. The entire variable domain, with the rest obtained from reference TRBV11-3 and TRBJ2-3, is as follows: EAGVVQSPRYKIIEKKQPVAFWCNPISGHNTLYWYLQNLGQGPELLIRYENEEAVDDSQLPKDRFSAERLKGVDSTLKIQPAELGDSAVYLCASSRWGGRTDTQYFGPGTRLTVL.

The chain has TRBV9 and TRBJ2-5; no clear D gene. The CDR3 extends over 12 amino acids. V gave up 3 bases and J gave up 5 bases, with 8 bases separating them. The germline CDR1 and CDR2 sequences are SGDLS and YYNGEE. This chain's CDR3 is CASSGPGETQYF. In DNA, the CDR3 is TGTGCCAGCAGCGGCCCCGGGGAGACCCAGTACTTC. The entire variable domain, with the rest obtained from reference TRBV9 and TRBJ2-5, is as follows: DSGVTQTPKHLITATGQRVTLRCSPRSGDLSVYWYQQSLDQGLQFLIQYYNGEERAKGNILERFSAQQFPDLHSELNLSSLELGDSALYFCASSGPGETQYFGPGTRLLVL.

This clone appeared once. The J gene is TRBJ2-1, the V gene TRBV6-5, with D uncertain. The germline V gene encodes CDR1 MNHEY and CDR2 SVGAGI. The CDR3 sequence is 13 residues long. With 6 bases removed from V and 6 bases from J, the gap between germline ends came to 12 bases. Here the CDR3 DNA reads TGTGCCAGCAGCTCAGATGTACTCAATGAGCAGTTCTTC. This translates into CASSSDVLNEQFF.

The CDR3 DNA reads as TGTGCCAGCAGCTTGGGATACACCCAAGAGACCCAGTACTTC. Amino acids: CASSLGYTQETQYF. The chain employs TRBV5-6 and TRBJ2-5; no firm D call. The CDR3 totals 14 residues. Germline V lookup: CDR1 SGHDT, CDR2 YYEEEE. The ends were cut back, 0 bases at V and 1 base at J, with 7 bases in the middle.

V gene TRBV11-3 combines with J gene TRBJ2-5; D remains ambiguous. V was clipped by 3 bases and J by 0 bases, with 8 bases between them. The length of the CDR3 is 14 residues. The germline V gene has CDR1 SGHNT and CDR2 YENEEA. CDR3 amino acids: CASSFGPNQETQYF. In nucleotides, the CDR3 is TGTGCCAGCAGCTTCGGACCCAACCAAGAGACCCAGTACTTC.

This chain links TRBV7-2 with TRBJ2-1; 7 bases align to TRBD2. The CDR3 extends over 15 amino acids. With V trimmed by 5 bases and J by 0 bases, 4 bases remained unmatched. From germline, CDR1 is SGHTA and CDR2 FQGNSA. CDR3 in DNA: TGTGCCAGCAGCGCCCCTAGCGGCTCCTACAATGAGCAGTTCTTC. Translating gives CASSAPSGSYNEQFF.

The rearrangement uses TRBV7-2 and TRBJ1-1; 10 positions agree with TRBD1. Germline CDR1 and CDR2: SGHTA and FQGNSA. The junction had 10 bases not matched to a gene; V was cut back by 5 bases and J by 7 bases. The CDR3 is 15 residues long. DNA of the CDR3: TGTGCCAGCAGCCACACATCGGGACAGGGGTTTGAAGCTTTCTTT. Amino acids: CASSHTSGQGFEAFF.

This clone was counted once. The chain combines TRBV12-5 with TRBJ2-7; 9 positions agree with TRBD1. CDR3 length: 17 residues. Trimming at V came to 1 base and at J to 2 bases, leaving 9 bases not matched to a gene. Germline CDR1 and CDR2: LGHNT and FRNRAP. CDR3 nucleotide sequence: TGTGCTAGTGGTTTGGCGGGACAGGGACCCCACACCTACGAGCAGTACTTC. This encodes CASGLAGQGPHTYEQYF.

This clone turned up a few times. The chain couples TRBV28 to TRBJ1-4; D ambiguous. Germline assignment: CDR1 MDHEN and CDR2 SYDVKM. This CDR3 has 14 amino acids. V was shortened by 4 bases and J by 4 bases, with 10 bases between the two germline ends. The CDR3 sequence is CASSWEGVNEKLFF. For the CDR3, the DNA is TGTGCCAGCAGTTGGGAGGGCGTTAATGAAAAACTGTTTTTT. Supplemented by reference TRBV28 and TRBJ1-4, the full variable domain reads DVKVTQSSRYLVKRTGEKVFLECVQDMDHENMFWYRQDPGLGLRLIYFSYDVKMKEKGDIPEGYSVSREKKERFSLILESASTNQTSMYLCASSWEGVNEKLFFGSGTQLSVL.

The V gene is TRBV7-3, the J gene TRBJ1-2; D is unresolved. Germline V gene data show CDR1 as SGHTA and CDR2 as FQGTGA. Deletions cut 3 bases from V and 5 bases from J, with 13 bases between. The CDR3 is 14 amino acids. The CDR3 protein is CASSFPLEHYGYTF. Here the CDR3 DNA reads TGTGCCAGCAGCTTTCCCCTAGAACATTATGGCTACACCTTC.

The rearrangement joins TRBV9 to TRBJ2-1; D remains ambiguous. The CDR3 contains 14 residues. The germline V and J ends were trimmed by 5 bases and 0 bases, with 9 bases remaining between them. CDR1 and CDR2 (germline): SGDLS, YYNGEE. Here the CDR3 DNA reads TGTGCCAGCAGACCCCTAAGCTCCTACAATGAGCAGTTCTTC. Its protein product is CASRPLSSYNEQFF.

V is TRBV20-1 and J is TRBJ2-5; the D is unclear. V shed 3 bases and J shed 5 bases, with 13 bases lying between them. The CDR3 contains 13 residues. Germline CDR1 and CDR2: DFQATT and SNEGSKA (reference sequence). The CDR3 protein is CSASLAMGETQYF. Here the CDR3 DNA reads TGCAGTGCTAGTCTGGCCATGGGGGAGACCCAGTACTTC.